The following is a T cell receptor beta chain sequence with its context. Antigen specificity is unknown. Both 60 Vbeta primers and 13 Jbeta primers went into the PCR. Assay: immunoSEQ multiplex PCR; the TCRdb copy retains only in-frame clones and omits some. This sample carries just under 45,000 clones, more than 45% of them seen once, and the ten largest clones take roughly 6%. This CDR3 is 13 amino acids long. Germline V lookup: CDR1 SGHVS, CDR2 FNYEAQ. J was trimmed by 4 bases and V by 5 bases; bases with no gene match: 1. The data were taken from a study of cytomegalovirus exposure and HLA in healthy donors. Study-wide results and limits: Presence/absence analyses treated sequencing depth as roughly uniform across donors.

The genes are TRBV7-6 and TRBJ2-5, with 10 bases fitting TRBD1. The clonotype originates from a man aged 60 to 69 in good health and CMV-seronegative. The sequencing input was PBMCs. CDR3 in DNA: TGTGCCAGCAGCCGGACAGGGGGAGAGACCCAGTACTTC. This sequence encodes CASSRTGGETQYF.